One sample yielded the 31 T cell receptor beta chains listed below, sequenced in a study of type 1 regulatory T cells. No antigens are known for them. From the reads, TCRdb called clonotypes with MiXCR, one entry per CDR3 protein. The profile shows about 42,000 distinct CDR3 sequences, 12% of them singletons. Sequencing was carried out using cultured non-Tr1 T cells, either the whole culture or a sorted T cell fraction (not recorded which). The receptors stem from a human donor in good health.

This clonotype turned up a few times. This rearrangement joins TRBV30 to TRBJ2-7, with D perhaps TRBD2 (5 bases). Germline V lookup: CDR1 GTSNPN, CDR2 SVGIG (reference sequence). The V end was cut by 0 bases, the J end by 6 bases, with 15 bases between. The CDR3 runs 14 residues. For the CDR3, the DNA is TGTGCCTGGAGTGTAGGTGGGAGTTCGTCCGAGCAGTACTTC. This sequence encodes CAWSVGGSSSEQYF.

This clonotype was seen a few times. The chain uses TRBV7-2 and TRBJ2-7, with 9 bases aligning to TRBD2. CDR3 size: 15 residues. Per germline, CDR1 SGHTA and CDR2 FQGNSA. The V and J ends lost 4 bases and 5 bases, in that order; junction bases with no gene match: 9. The chain's CDR3 is CASSSAGLAIHEQYF. Written as DNA, the CDR3 is TGTGCCAGCAGCTCAGCGGGACTAGCTATCCACGAGCAGTACTTC. Based on the CDR3 plus reference TRBV7-2 and TRBJ2-7, the full variable domain is GAGVSQSPSNKVTEKGKDVELRCDPISGHTALYWYRQSLGQGLEFLIYFQGNSAPDKSGLPSDRFSAERTGGSVSTLTIQRTQQEDSAVYLCASSSAGLAIHEQYFGPGTRLTVT.

The chain has TRBV5-1 and TRBJ2-2, with D possibly TRBD2 on 5 matching bases. V was cut by 0 bases and J by 10 bases, with 16 bases left in between. This CDR3 has 15 residues. Germline CDR1 and CDR2: SGHRS and YFSETQ. CDR3 DNA: TGCGCCAGCAGCTTGGTGGTGGGAGTGGTCGCGGAGCTGTTTTTT. It encodes CASSLVVGVVAELFF.

The rearrangement uses TRBV20-1 and TRBJ1-1; no reliable D call. Germline CDR1 is DFQATT and CDR2 is SNEGSKA (reference sequence). This CDR3 has 13 amino acids. V was trimmed by 3 bases and J by 1 base, leaving 9 bases between them. The CDR3 sequence is CSASLGTNTEAFF. The CDR3 DNA sequence: TGCAGTGCTAGTCTGGGCACGAACACTGAAGCTTTCTTT.

The count of this clonotype is one. The J gene is TRBJ2-1, the V gene TRBV12-3 or TRBV12-4; weak D call: TRBD2 (5 bases). The CDR3 length is 14 residues. Trimming removed 6 bases at V and 6 bases at J, with 15 bases between. DNA for the CDR3: TGTGCCAGCAGGAGGGAAGTACTAGGCAATGAGCAGTTCTTC. It encodes CASRREVLGNEQFF.

This clonotype was seen ten or more times. The CDR3 loop reads CASSFRSQQETQYF. The CDR3 nucleotides read TGCGCCAGCAGCTTTAGGTCCCAACAAGAGACCCAGTACTTC. V gene TRBV5-1 combines with J gene TRBJ2-5, with D hard to call. CDR3 size: 14 residues. Germline lookup yields CDR1 SGHRS and CDR2 YFSETQ. Trimming took off 2 bases at V and 2 bases at J, with 10 bases between the two ends.

This clonotype was observed a few times. This chain links TRBV20-1 with TRBJ2-1; TRBD2 aligns across 7 bases. CDR1 and CDR2 from the germline V gene are DFQATT and SNEGSKA (reference sequence). V gave up 0 bases and J gave up 2 bases; unmatched junction bases: 13. This CDR3 has 18 residues. The CDR3 here is CSAREGTLGGGPYNEQFF. The CDR3 coding sequence is TGCAGTGCTAGAGAAGGAACGTTGGGGGGAGGGCCCTACAATGAGCAGTTCTTC.

The chain has TRBV7-2 and TRBJ2-1, with TRBD2 identical over 11 bases. The ends lost 5 bases at V and 8 bases at J; junction bases unmatched: 11. Germline CDR1 reads SGHTA; CDR2 reads FQGNSA. CDR3 length: 16 amino acids. CDR3 residues: CASSAQLAGVPHEQFF. In DNA, the CDR3 is TGTGCCAGCAGCGCCCAACTAGCGGGAGTCCCCCATGAGCAGTTCTTC.

Only a few counts were recorded for this clonotype. The CDR3 region has the DNA TGCAGTGCTAGTAAAAGGACGGACTATGGCTACACCTTC. This sequence encodes CSASKRTDYGYTF. The V and J genes are TRBV20-1 and TRBJ1-2, with D hard to call. There are 13 residues in the CDR3. Germline V gene data show CDR1 as DFQATT and CDR2 as SNEGSKA (reference sequence). The ends were cut back, 3 bases at V and 3 bases at J, with 11 bases in the middle.

This chain joins TRBV5-1 and TRBJ1-2, with a weak D call TRBD1 (6 bases). Germline V lookup: CDR1 SGHRS, CDR2 YFSETQ. The V and J ends lost 4 bases and 6 bases respectively, with 10 bases between them. This CDR3 comprises 12 residues. The DNA of the CDR3 is TGCGCCAGCAGCCGGGAGGGGGATGGCTACACCTTC. Protein product: CASSREGDGYTF.

The chain is built from TRBV6-1 and TRBJ2-2; 9 bases fit TRBD1. CDR1 and CDR2 (germline): MNHNS, SASEGT. This CDR3 spans 14 amino acids. V lost 4 bases, J lost 6 bases, and 3 bases stayed unmatched. The CDR3 DNA is TGTGCCAGCAGTGGGGACAGGGTAGCCGGGGAGCTGTTTTTT. It codes for CASSGDRVAGELFF.

This clonotype was recorded many times. The chain employs TRBV12-3 or TRBV12-4 and TRBJ2-3, with 9 positions matching TRBD1. This CDR3 spans 15 amino acids. After removal of 7 bases from V and 5 bases from J, the junction contained 10 bases not matched to a gene. CDR3 sequence (DNA): TGTGCCAGCACAACCGGGACAGGGAATTTAGATACGCAGTATTTT. Amino acid sequence: CASTTGTGNLDTQYF.

The rearrangement uses TRBV15 and TRBJ2-1, with D perhaps matching TRBD1 (5 bases). Germline V lookup: CDR1 LNHNV, CDR2 YYDKDF (reference sequence). This CDR3 is 14 amino acids long. V lost 5 bases and J 5 bases, leaving 13 bases between the germline ends. In nucleotides, the CDR3 is TGTGCCACCAGCCAATCAGGGTTGAACAATGAGCAGTTCTTC. This sequence encodes CATSQSGLNNEQFF.

This clonotype was recorded at least ten times. The chain combines TRBV7-2 with TRBJ2-1; 11 positions match TRBD2. The CDR3 totals 15 residues. CDR1 and CDR2 (germline): SGHTA, FQGNSA. Trimming cost V 9 bases and J 5 bases; bases outside gene matches: 9. In DNA, the CDR3 is TGTGCCAGTGCACGACTAGCGGGGTATGACAATGAGCAGTTCTTC. Translating it yields CASARLAGYDNEQFF.

The J gene is TRBJ1-5, the V gene TRBV6-1, with 9 bases that match TRBD1. Germline values: CDR1 MNHNS, CDR2 SASEGT. V lost 6 bases to trimming and J lost 2 bases; unmatched junction nucleotides: 5. The CDR3 has 15 residues. CDR3: CASSVQGAGNQPQHF. The CDR3, as DNA: TGTGCCAGCAGCGTACAGGGGGCAGGCAATCAGCCCCAGCATTTT.

This clonotype has ten or more counts. This chain links TRBV27 with TRBJ2-7; no definite D call. Looked up from germline, CDR1 is MNHEY and CDR2 is SMNVEV (reference sequence). Between the trimmed V and J ends, which lost 7 bases and 2 bases, there was a span of 15 bases. The CDR3 has 14 residues. Here the CDR3 DNA reads TGTGCCAGCAAGTCCCGACGCGACGCCTACGAGCAGTACTTC. This codes for CASKSRRDAYEQYF.

The sample holds many counts of this clonotype. This sequence joins TRBV20-1 and TRBJ1-1, with D unclear. CDR3 size: 13 residues. V lost 6 bases, J lost 1 base, and 12 bases lay in between. Germline V gene data show CDR1 as DFQATT and CDR2 as SNEGSKA (reference sequence). The DNA of the CDR3 is TGCAGTGCCTGGTGGCAGCCGAACACTGAAGCTTTCTTT. Translated, it gives CSAWWQPNTEAFF.

This clonotype came up many times. This sequence joins TRBV14 and TRBJ2-2; D remains ambiguous. V lost 4 bases and J lost 4, with 16 bases in between. The CDR3 is 16 residues long. Germline V CDR1 and CDR2: SGHDN, FVKESK. CDR3 protein: CASSPTDGYSTGELFF. The CDR3 nucleotides read TGTGCCAGCAGCCCGACTGACGGTTATAGCACCGGGGAGCTGTTTTTT.

At least ten counts were recorded for this clonotype. The J gene is TRBJ2-3, the V gene TRBV5-1; 12 nucleotides align to TRBD2. Germline V lookup: CDR1 SGHRS, CDR2 YFSETQ. The V gene end was trimmed by 3 bases and the J gene end by 2 bases; junction bases not matched to a gene: 4. CDR3 length: 16 amino acids. The DNA of the CDR3 is TGCGCCAGCAGCTCAGGGACTAGCGGGTCCACAGATACGCAGTATTTT. This translates into CASSSGTSGSTDTQYF.

The table lists this clonotype with many counts. V usage is TRBV18 and J usage is TRBJ2-3, with 10 bases lining up with TRBD2. The germline V gene has CDR1 KGHSH and CDR2 LQKENI. V trimming: 1 base; J trimming: 0 bases; junction bases outside the gene matches: 4. The CDR3 length is 17 residues. The CDR3 region is CASSPLRLAGSTDTQYF. CDR3 in DNA: TGTGCCAGCTCACCACTACGACTAGCGGGTAGCACAGATACGCAGTATTTT.

This clonotype turned up a few times. The chain has TRBV19 and TRBJ2-7; 9 bases align to TRBD2. Germline assignment: CDR1 LNHDA and CDR2 SQIVND (reference sequence). CDR3 length: 13 residues. J was trimmed by 10 bases and V by 4 bases; bases with no gene match: 8. The CDR3 DNA sequence: TGTGCCAGTAGTACACCGGGACTAGCAGACCAGTACTTC. Its translation is CASSTPGLADQYF.

By proportion, this clonotype is medium-sized (0.01 to 0.1%). This rearrangement joins TRBV12-3 or TRBV12-4 to TRBJ1-5, with TRBD1 identical over 8 bases. The CDR3 runs to 15 residues. V lost 5 bases, J lost 6 bases, and 9 bases stayed unmatched. CDR3 amino acids: CASSPTGGEAQPQHF. The CDR3, as DNA: TGTGCCAGCAGTCCAACAGGGGGAGAGGCTCAGCCCCAGCATTTT.

This clonotype was seen only a few times. The chain recombines TRBV18 with TRBJ2-3, with D possibly being TRBD1 (6 bases). Germline V gene data show CDR1 as KGHSH and CDR2 as LQKENI. This CDR3 is built from 17 residues. Trimming pared 1 base from V and 2 bases from J, leaving 16 bases between. Here the CDR3 reads CASSPRGRGGPTDTQYF. The CDR3 DNA reads as TGTGCCAGCTCACCACGAGGGCGTGGGGGCCCCACAGATACGCAGTATTTT.

This clonotype was found once. The chain has TRBV4-2 and TRBJ2-3; D is unresolved. The CDR3 has 13 amino acids. Germline lookup yields CDR1 LGHNA and CDR2 YNFKEQ. Trimming cost V 4 bases and J 3 bases, with 8 bases left between them. CDR3 sequence: CASSPRWTDTQYF. The CDR3 nucleotides are TGTGCCAGCAGCCCTCGGTGGACAGATACGCAGTATTTT.

This clonotype has at least ten counts. CDR3 nucleotides: TGCGCCAGCAGCGGAAACAGGGCAAATGAGCAGTTCTTC. Its translation is CASSGNRANEQFF. This chain links TRBV5-1 with TRBJ2-1; D perhaps matches TRBD1 (6 bases). From germline, CDR1 is SGHRS and CDR2 YFSETQ. V lost 4 bases, J lost 7 bases, and 12 bases lay in between. The CDR3 sequence is 13 residues long.

This clonotype was picked up a small number of times. The chain joins TRBV12-3 or TRBV12-4 to TRBJ1-4, with a tentative D call TRBD1 (5 bases). This CDR3 region has 15 residues. V shed 6 bases and J shed 4 bases, with 15 bases lying between them. The CDR3 reads CASRRRQKINEKLFF. The CDR3, as DNA: TGTGCCAGCAGGCGTCGACAGAAAATTAATGAAAAACTGTTTTTT.

This clonotype was detected ten times or more. J is TRBJ2-2 and V is TRBV9; TRBD1 is a possible D gene (6 bases). With 0 bases removed from V and 0 bases from J, the gap between germline ends came to 18 bases. Germline V lookup: CDR1 SGDLS, CDR2 YYNGEE. The CDR3 sequence is 19 residues long. CDR3 sequence (DNA): TGTGCCAGCAGCGTAGCTGGTTGGAGCTGGACAGCGAACACCGGGGAGCTGTTTTTT. This codes for CASSVAGWSWTANTGELFF.

This clonotype was counted between two and nine times. V is TRBV7-2 and J is TRBJ1-1; D gene ambiguous. Germline V gene data show CDR1 as SGHTA and CDR2 as FQGNSA. With 3 bases removed from V and 0 bases from J, the gap between germline ends came to 17 bases. This CDR3 has 17 amino acids. CDR3 in amino acids: CASSFRTVGFMNTEAFF. The CDR3 nucleotides read TGTGCCAGCAGCTTCCGGACTGTCGGGTTTATGAACACTGAAGCTTTCTTT.

This clonotype was detected ten times or more. The V call is TRBV7-3, the J call TRBJ1-6; D remains unclear. V dropped 4 bases and J dropped 7 bases, with 8 bases sitting between them. Germline CDR1 and CDR2: SGHTA and FQGTGA. This CDR3 comprises 13 residues. CDR3 DNA: TGTGCCAGCAGCTCCGTTTGGAATTCACCCCTCCACTTT. The encoded protein is CASSSVWNSPLHF.

This clonotype showed up just a few times. The chain joins TRBV6-1 to TRBJ2-1; 7 bases line up with TRBD2. Germline V gives CDR1 MNHNS, CDR2 SASEGT. The CDR3 consists of 15 residues. V lost 4 bases and J lost 6; bases outside the gene matches: 9. The CDR3 loop is CASSGGTILINEQFF. The CDR3 coding sequence is TGTGCCAGCAGTGGGGGGACTATCCTGATCAATGAGCAGTTCTTC.

This clonotype was seen only a few times. This chain joins TRBV30 and TRBJ2-1, with 8 nucleotides matching TRBD2. CDR1 GTSNPN and CDR2 SVGIG come from the germline V gene (reference sequence). This CDR3 region has 13 residues. The V segment lost 2 bases and the J segment 9 bases; nucleotides outside the gene matches: 6. This CDR3 reads CAWSFSGSREQFF. CDR3 nucleotides: TGTGCCTGGAGTTTCAGCGGGAGTCGTGAGCAGTTCTTC.